Listed here is a single T cell receptor beta chain. Its target is unknown. Repertoires were generated with immunoSEQ multiplex PCR, while TCRdb's copy carries only in-frame clones and drops some. Here the sample spans some 89,000 clones, roughly 69% being singletons. V was trimmed by 2 bases and J by 9 bases, leaving 13 bases between them. The CDR3 contains 13 residues. Looked up from germline, CDR1 is MNHEY and CDR2 is SVGAGI. This specimen comes from a study of shared clonotypes between healthy human individuals. Study conclusions and caveats: Sorted-subset sequencing, rarefaction showed, was incomplete despite large depth. The four-donor shared clonotypes exceeded non-shared clonotypes in generation probability, with non-shared ones scoring lower. Compared with memory subsets, naive subsets generally had larger estimated richness.

V is TRBV6-5 and J is TRBJ2-5, with D unclear. The TCR originated in a man in his thirties or forties in good health. Sequenced sample: memory CD8+ T cells sorted from blood. Regarding subset: CD45RO+ cells pooled with CCR7-negative TemRA cells. The CDR3 nucleotides read TGTGCCAGCAGTTACATGCCCAATGTGTCCCAGTACTTC. Amino acids: CASSYMPNVSQYF.